A selection of T cell receptor beta chains follows, all from one sample in a study of beta chain features in type 1 diabetes. Assay: immunoSEQ multiplex PCR; the TCRdb copy retains only in-frame clones and omits some. The data hold about 160,000 clones, with around 8% observed a single time. The sequenced sample was central memory CD4+ T cells from blood. The receptors originated from a woman aged 18-30 years with type 1 diabetes. Both conserved end residues are part of each CDR3. The order of the fields is CDR3 DNA, CDR3 protein, J gene, V gene, clone size, D gene. A D gene is named only where the DNA matches it firmly. Expanded clones are given a class, and other clones once, few, many or no size at all.

TGTGCCAGTAGACCAGACCCCGACAGCCCGTACTATGGCTACACCTTC CASRPDPDSPYYGYTF TRBJ1-2 TRBV19 few NA
TGCAGCGTGCCGGGACAATCATTGGACGTCTACGAGCAGTACTTC CSVPGQSLDVYEQYF TRBJ2-7 TRBV29-1 many NA
TGTGCCATCACTGGGGCTAGAGAATCCAATGAGCAGTTCTTC CAITGARESNEQFF TRBJ2-1 TRBV10-3 NA NA
TGTGCCAGCAGTTTAGCGGGGCGTTATGGTCGGCCCCAGCATTTT CASSLAGRYGRPQHF TRBJ1-5 TRBV28 NA NA
TGCAGCGTTGAAGTTACAGCTTCTGGAAACACCATATATTTT CSVEVTASGNTIYF TRBJ1-3 TRBV29-1 few NA
TGCGCCAGCAGCTTCCAAGACAGGGCGAACACCGGGGAGCTGTTTTTT CASSFQDRANTGELFF TRBJ2-2 TRBV5-1 few TRBD1
TGTGCCAGCAATAACAGATTATCCTACAATGAGCAGTTCTTC CASNNRLSYNEQFF TRBJ2-1 TRBV27 few NA
TGCGCCAGCAACAGTGGCAGGGTCGACAATGAGCAGTTCTTC CASNSGRVDNEQFF TRBJ2-1 TRBV5-1 NA NA
TGTGCCAGCAGTCCGCCCGGGACAGGGCATGCTGGAAACACCATATATTTT CASSPPGTGHAGNTIYF TRBJ1-3 TRBV28 NA TRBD1
TGCAGCGTTTCTGGCGGAGCAGAGTTACTGTACGAGCAGTACTTC CSVSGGAELLYEQYF TRBJ2-7 TRBV29-1 NA NA
TGTGCCAGCAGCGTGAACGTGGACAGCGCGAAACAAGAGACCCAGTACTTC CASSVNVDSAKQETQYF TRBJ2-5 TRBV9 few NA
TGTGCCAGCAGCGGGGACTACGTGGAGACCCAGTACTTC CASSGDYVETQYF TRBJ2-5 TRBV7-2 NA TRBD2
TGTGCCAGCTCATCCGACAGCTCCTATGGCTACACCTTC CASSSDSSYGYTF TRBJ1-2 TRBV18 NA NA
TGCAGTGCTCCGGTCCTTGAGCAGTTCTTC CSAPVLEQFF TRBJ2-1 TRBV20-1 NA NA
TGTGCCAGCAGGGAGGGAGGCCAGCCCCAGCATTTT CASREGGQPQHF TRBJ1-5 TRBV28 few NA
TGTGCCAGCAGTTATGAGGGCATGGGTGGGGCCAACGTCCTGACTTTC CASSYEGMGGANVLTF TRBJ2-6 TRBV6-5 few NA
TGCAGCGTTGATACGGGGAGTGGAGCTTTCTTT CSVDTGSGAFF TRBJ1-1 TRBV29-1 NA NA
TGTGCCAGCAGCCCGGATGGGTCAGGGGACACTGAAGCTTTCTTT CASSPDGSGDTEAFF TRBJ1-1 TRBV5-6 NA NA
TGTGCCAGTAGTATAGCGACCGGGACACCCGATCAGCCCCAGCATTTT CASSIATGTPDQPQHF TRBJ1-5 TRBV19 NA NA
TGTGCCAGCAGCTCGGGGTCAGATACGCAGTATTTT CASSSGSDTQYF TRBJ2-3 TRBV7-8 NA NA
TGTGCCATCAGTGGGGGACTCTCTGGGGCCAACGTCCTGACTTTC CAISGGLSGANVLTF TRBJ2-6 TRBV6-6 few NA
TGTGCCAGCAGTGAAATGGGGGGTCAGACCCAGTACTTC CASSEMGGQTQYF TRBJ2-5 TRBV2 NA NA
TGTGCCATTAGCGGGGAGGAGGGAGATACGCAGTATTTT CAISGEEGDTQYF TRBJ2-3 TRBV10-3 NA TRBD2
TGTGCCAGCAATGACAGGACGGGGGGCTACACCTTC CASNDRTGGYTF TRBJ1-2 TRBV28 few NA
TGTGCCAGCAGCATGCGGCGGGAGAACCAAGAGACCCAGTACTTC CASSMRRENQETQYF TRBJ2-5 TRBV7-2 few TRBD2
TGCGCCAGCAGCCGCCAACAGGGGACCGTCTACGAGCAGTACTTC CASSRQQGTVYEQYF TRBJ2-7 TRBV4-3 NA TRBD1
TGTGCCAGCAGACCCCGGACAGGGCCTTACGAGCAGTACTTC CASRPRTGPYEQYF TRBJ2-7 TRBV7-2 few TRBD1
TGTGCCAGCAGCCGGCCGGACGGGGGAGATGGCTACACCTTC CASSRPDGGDGYTF TRBJ1-2 TRBV5-4 NA NA
TGTGCCTGGAACTTAGGACAGAGTGAGCAGTTCTTC CAWNLGQSEQFF TRBJ2-1 TRBV30 NA NA
TGTGCCAGCAGCCAGGGCAGGGGCGATCAGCCCCAGCATTTT CASSQGRGDQPQHF TRBJ1-5 TRBV14 NA NA
TGTGCCAGCAGCGGAACGACGACTAGCGTGGCCAATGAGCAGTTCTTC CASSGTTTSVANEQFF TRBJ2-1 TRBV5-6 few TRBD2
TGCGCCAGCAGCCAAGATAACGGGTCTGGGGAGCAGTACTTC CASSQDNGSGEQYF TRBJ2-7 TRBV4-3 NA NA
TGTGCCAGCAGTAGGCAGGGGGGTATGGAGACCCAGTACTTC CASSRQGGMETQYF TRBJ2-5 TRBV28 NA NA
TGCGCCAGCAGCCAAGAAGGAGGGACAGGGAGGCGCACAGATACGCAGTATTTT CASSQEGGTGRRTDTQYF TRBJ2-3 TRBV4-1 NA TRBD1
TGTGCCAGCAGCTTGGTACGAGGGGGCGCTGAAGCTTTCTTT CASSLVRGGAEAFF TRBJ1-1 TRBV5-6 few TRBD1
TGTGCCAGCAGCTTAAACGGGGGAAGACCCCGGGAAGAGCAGTACTTC CASSLNGGRPREEQYF TRBJ2-7 TRBV11-2 NA NA
TGTGCCAGCAGCCCAGGGGGACTAGCGGGAGCCGATACGCAGTATTTT CASSPGGLAGADTQYF TRBJ2-3 TRBV9 NA TRBD2
TGTGCCAGTACCCCAACAGGGGGCAGGTATGGCTACACCTTC CASTPTGGRYGYTF TRBJ1-2 TRBV19 NA TRBD1
TGTGCCAGCAGTTCCGCCATAATGGGCCTCTATGGCTACACCTTC CASSSAIMGLYGYTF TRBJ1-2 TRBV6-6 few NA
TGTGCCAGCTCACCTGTGACAGGGGCCTACGAGCAGTACTTC CASSPVTGAYEQYF TRBJ2-7 TRBV18 few TRBD1
TGTGCCAGCAGTTTGAGGACTCAAGAGACCCAGTACTTC CASSLRTQETQYF TRBJ2-5 TRBV27 few NA
TGCGCCAGCAGCCCCAGGTCCGGGAGTGGCTCCTACAATGAGCAGTTCTTC CASSPRSGSGSYNEQFF TRBJ2-1 TRBV4-3 few NA
TGTGCCACCAGCAGATGGAGGGGGCTCACCTACGAGCAGTACTTC CATSRWRGLTYEQYF TRBJ2-7 TRBV15 few NA
TGTGCCAGCAGCCAAGTCGTGACTAGCGGGAGTCGCTACGAGCAGTACTTC CASSQVVTSGSRYEQYF TRBJ2-7 TRBV4-2 few TRBD2
TGTGCCAGCAGCTTAGCATCGGGCAGGGGTTCTTGGGCCCAGTACTTC CASSLASGRGSWAQYF TRBJ2-5 TRBV7-2 few NA
TGTGCCAGCCCTCAAAGAGGGCAGGGGGTTCACAATGAGCAGTTCTTC CASPQRGQGVHNEQFF TRBJ2-1 TRBV7-2 few TRBD1
TGTGCCAGCAGCTCCAGACTAGCGGGAGGCCCCCTTGAGCAGTACTTC CASSSRLAGGPLEQYF TRBJ2-7 TRBV4-2 NA TRBD2
TGCGCCAGCAGCCAGGGGACTAGCGGGGGCCGGGGCAATGAGCAGTTCTTC CASSQGTSGGRGNEQFF TRBJ2-1 TRBV4-3 NA TRBD2
TGTGCCAGCAGTTCAGTTGGTACCTCCAATGAGCAGTTCTTC CASSSVGTSNEQFF TRBJ2-1 TRBV28 few NA
TGTGCCAGCAGTGTACGGGGGGCGAACTATAATTCACCCCTCCACTTT CASSVRGANYNSPLHF TRBJ1-6 TRBV2 few NA
TGTGCCAGCAGCTATACGCAGGGTTACGAGCAGTACTTC CASSYTQGYEQYF TRBJ2-7 TRBV14 NA NA
TGTGCCAGCAGCTTACGGGGGGAATCGGGTGAGCAGTACTTC CASSLRGESGEQYF TRBJ2-7 TRBV7-9 few TRBD2
TGTGCCAGCAGCTTGGACAGTGCCGGCACTGAAGCTTTCTTT CASSLDSAGTEAFF TRBJ1-1 TRBV5-6 NA NA
TGTGCCAGCAGCCAAGAAAGAGGGCGGGACGGCCCAGATACGCAGTATTTT CASSQERGRDGPDTQYF TRBJ2-3 TRBV4-2 NA NA
TGTGCCAGCAGCTTACTTGGAGGGCGGGGCACTGAAGCTTTCTTT CASSLLGGRGTEAFF TRBJ1-1 TRBV13 few NA
TGTGCCAGTGGACAGGCCCACAATGAGCAGTTCTTC CASGQAHNEQFF TRBJ2-1 TRBV14 few TRBD1
TGCGCCAGCAGCGGAGCAGTGAGCGAGCAGTACTTC CASSGAVSEQYF TRBJ2-7 TRBV5-1 NA NA
TGTGCCACCAGGGGACAGGGGAATGAAAAACTGTTTTTT CATRGQGNEKLFF TRBJ1-4 TRBV7-2 many TRBD1
TGTGCCAGCAGCCCCCTTAGCGGGAGGGCCTTTGATGAGCAGTTCTTC CASSPLSGRAFDEQFF TRBJ2-1 TRBV11-2 few TRBD2
TGTGCCAGCAGCTTGTCTGGAGCGGGACAGGGCTCTAATCAGCCCCAGCATTTT CASSLSGAGQGSNQPQHF TRBJ1-5 TRBV5-6 NA TRBD1